A single TCR beta chain is shown here with its context. What it binds is not known. The sample originates from a study of beta chain features in type 1 diabetes. On the study more broadly: Sorted cell examination encompassed under 130 million cells across all samples.

CDR1 and CDR2 from the germline V gene are SGDLS and YYNGEE. There are 15 residues in the CDR3. The J segment lost 7 bases and the V segment lost 4 bases, leaving 7 bases of the junction unmatched. Sequencing targeted expressed TCRB transcripts, as all isolated RNA had been reverse transcribed. Repertoires were generated with immunoSEQ multiplex PCR, while TCRdb's copy carries only in-frame clones and drops some. The sample includes under 350,000 clones, approximately 25% seen only once; the top ten take about 0.011%. Study-wide findings and caveats: TCRB CDR3s were moderately but significantly shorter in Type 1 diabetes patients in all four CD4+ subsets. HLA effects on TCRB rearrangement stayed unresolved here. Patients and controls would share equally any PCR tilt toward shorter templates. The naive, central memory and Treg TCRB repertoires of patients appeared to be more similar to one another than those of healthy donors.

This clonotype was sampled from a woman aged 30 to 39 with type 1 diabetes. This rearrangement joins TRBV9 to TRBJ2-1; 11 bases fit TRBD2. The sample taken for sequencing was naive CD4+ T cells from blood. This CDR3 reads CASSLTSGSMNEQFF. In nucleotides, the CDR3 is TGTGCCAGCAGCCTAACTAGCGGGAGCATGAATGAGCAGTTCTTC. Supplemented by reference TRBV9 and TRBJ2-1, the full variable domain reads DSGVTQTPKHLITATGQRVTLRCSPRSGDLSVYWYQQSLDQGLQFLIQYYNGEERAKGNILERFSAQQFPDLHSELNLSSLELGDSALYFCASSLTSGSMNEQFFGPGTRLTVL.